The 27 T cell receptor beta chains listed next were all sequenced from one sample in a study of shared clonotypes between healthy human individuals. Using immunoSEQ multiplex PCR, the repertoire was profiled, and TCRdb retains in-frame clones only, with some absent. The top ten hold about 12% of the sample, which has some 490,000 clones, about 84% seen once. Sequencing was performed on PBMCs. The receptors here all came from a woman aged 40 to 49 in good health. Some clones in this sample may be carry-over from other donors' samples.

The rearrangement uses TRBV5-5 and TRBJ2-5, with D possibly matching TRBD1 (6 bases). V was trimmed by 0 bases and J by 5 bases, leaving 11 bases between them. The length of the CDR3 is 14 residues. The germline gives CDR1 SGHKS, CDR2 YYEKEE (reference sequence). In DNA form, the CDR3 reads TGTGCCAGCAGCTTGGCTAGCCAGGGGGAGACCCAGTACTTC. It specifies CASSLASQGETQYF.

The rearrangement uses TRBV15 and TRBJ1-3; D perhaps matches TRBD1 (5 bases). Germline V gene data show CDR1 as LNHNV and CDR2 as YYDKDF (reference sequence). CDR3 length equals 15 residues. The V and J ends lost 0 bases and 1 base respectively, with 7 bases between them. The CDR3 DNA is TGTGCCACCAGCAGAGACTGGGGGTCTGGAAACACCATATATTTT. This translates into CATSRDWGSGNTIYF.

The gene calls are TRBV28 and TRBJ2-5; TRBD2 aligns across 11 bases. Losses at the gene ends were 5 bases for V and 4 bases for J; bases not matched to a gene: 9. The CDR3 is 16 residues long. Germline V gene lookup returns CDR1 MDHEN and CDR2 SYDVKM. For the CDR3, the DNA is TGTGCCAGCAGTGAGGTTAGCGGGAGGGTGAGAGAGACCCAGTACTTC. This sequence encodes CASSEVSGRVRETQYF.

The chain links TRBV19 to TRBJ2-2, with 7 positions matching TRBD2. There are 17 residues in the CDR3. In germline, CDR1 is LNHDA, CDR2 SQIVND (reference sequence). Trimming at V came to 3 bases and at J to 6 bases, leaving 13 bases not matched to a gene. The CDR3 region has the DNA TGTGCCAGTAGTATCCGAACTAGCGTTTCTTTCTCCGGGGAGCTGTTTTTT. As protein: CASSIRTSVSFSGELFF.

This clone is medium-sized. Within the sample, other DNA sequences also encode this same CDR3. The V and J genes are TRBV5-8 and TRBJ1-5; D is ambiguous. V was clipped by 0 bases and J by 1 base, with 8 bases between them. In germline, CDR1 is SGHTS, CDR2 YDEGEE. CDR3 size: 15 residues. CDR3 protein: CASSLGTWSNQPQHF. The CDR3 DNA follows: TGTGCCAGCAGCTTGGGGACCTGGAGCAATCAGCCCCAGCATTTT.

V and J are TRBV7-9 and TRBJ2-3; possible D gene TRBD2, 6 bases. V lost 1 base to trimming and J lost 4 bases, with 15 bases between them. Looked up from germline, CDR1 is SEHNR and CDR2 is FQNEAQ (reference sequence). CDR3 length equals 16 residues. The CDR3 sequence: CASSLGLELAPDTQYF. The CDR3 nucleotides are TGTGCCAGCAGCTTAGGCCTGGAACTAGCCCCAGATACGCAGTATTTT.

Of note for this clone: This is likely an artifact of a read error, given a far larger clone one base away. The identical CDR3 is also encoded by other nucleotide sequences in the sample. The V and J genes are TRBV6-5 and TRBJ2-5; possible D gene TRBD1, 5 bases. Germline V lookup: CDR1 MNHEY, CDR2 SVGAGI. The CDR3 sequence is 14 residues long. The CDR3 DNA follows: TGCGCCAGCAGTTACACAGGATTGAAAGAGACCCAGTACTTC. Protein sequence: CASSYTGLKETQYF.

The V call is TRBV30, the J call TRBJ2-1; 11 bases agree with TRBD2. The CDR3 consists of 14 residues. Germline V gene lookup returns CDR1 GTSNPN and CDR2 SVGIG (reference sequence). With 2 bases clipped from V and 6 bases from J, the junction kept 3 bases outside the gene matches. The CDR3 loop reads CAWSRLAGINEQFF. The CDR3 region has the DNA TGTGCCTGGAGTAGACTAGCGGGGATCAATGAGCAGTTCTTC. The full variable domain, rest sourced from reference TRBV30 and TRBJ2-1, is SQTIHQWPATLVQPVGSPLSLECTVEGTSNPNLYWYRQAAGRGLQLLFYSVGIGQISSEVPQNLSASRPQDRQFILSSKKLLLSDSGFYLCAWSRLAGINEQFFGPGTRLTVL.

With respect to this clone: With a far larger clone one base away, a read error is the likely cause. The chain joins TRBV28 to TRBJ2-4, with 7 positions matching TRBD1. Germline V gene lookup returns CDR1 MDHEN and CDR2 SYDVKM. The trim removed 4 bases at V and 5 bases at J, leaving 8 bases unmatched. CDR3 size: 15 residues. The CDR3 is CASSSSGTVENIQYF. In DNA, the CDR3 is TGTGCCAGCAGTTCCTCGGGGACAGTAGAAAACATTCAGTACTTC.

Written as DNA, the CDR3 is TGCGCCAGCAGCTTGTATGGCGGATCCTACGAGCAGTACTTC. It yields the protein CASSLYGGSYEQYF. The chain employs TRBV5-1 and TRBJ2-7; D is undetermined. V lost 1 base and J 1 base, leaving 9 bases between the germline ends. Per the germline V gene, CDR1 is SGHRS and CDR2 is YFSETQ. This CDR3 region has 14 residues.

The gene calls are TRBV5-1 and TRBJ2-7, with 8 bases that match TRBD2. The CDR3 covers 16 residues. Germline V gives CDR1 SGHRS, CDR2 YFSETQ. The V and J ends lost 0 bases and 3 bases, in that order; junction bases with no gene match: 8. The CDR3 spells CASSLGPAGGNYEQYF. The CDR3 DNA reads as TGCGCCAGCAGCTTGGGACCCGCGGGAGGTAACTACGAGCAGTACTTC.

With regard to this clone: One end of the junction fails to match germline, which may point to a read error. Other nucleotide sequences in the sample specify the same CDR3. The chain uses TRBV7-9 and TRBJ2-7, with 12 positions matching TRBD2. Germline lookup yields CDR1 SEHNR and CDR2 FQNEAQ (reference sequence). This CDR3 has 13 amino acids. The chain's CDR3 is CASSLAGGGEQYF. CDR3 coding DNA: TGTGCCAGCAGCCTAGCGGGAGGGGGGGAGCAGTACTTC.

The chain recombines TRBV29-1 with TRBJ2-5; D remains ambiguous. Trimming shortened V by 2 bases and J by 2 bases, and 6 bases separated the two germline ends. Germline V gene data show CDR1 as SQVTM and CDR2 as ANQGSEA. This CDR3 region has 12 residues. The CDR3 spells CSVEYRQETQYF. In nucleotides, the CDR3 is TGCAGCGTTGAATACAGACAAGAGACCCAGTACTTC.

In DNA form, the CDR3 reads TGTGCCAGCAGCGGACAGGGGAGGGTTAACTATGGCTACACCTTC. It encodes CASSGQGRVNYGYTF. The chain combines TRBV9 with TRBJ1-2, with 8 nucleotides matching TRBD1. V shed 3 bases and J 1 base; nucleotides not matched to a gene: 5. Germline values: CDR1 SGDLS, CDR2 YYNGEE. The CDR3 has 15 amino acids.

As to this clone: Being one base from a much bigger clone, this may be a read error. The chain combines TRBV6-1 with TRBJ1-1; D call uncertain. Germline values: CDR1 MNHNS, CDR2 SASEGT. V gave up 4 bases and J gave up 3 bases, with 9 bases separating them. CDR3 size: 13 residues. The CDR3 protein is CASSGRWYTEAFF. The CDR3 region has the DNA TGTGCCAGCAGTGGAAGGTGGTACACTGAAGCTTTCTTT.

The V and J genes are TRBV10-3 and TRBJ2-3; 13 nucleotides match TRBD2. This CDR3 has 16 residues. With V trimmed by 6 bases and J by 2 bases, 5 bases remained unmatched. Germline loops: CDR1 ENHRY, CDR2 SYGVKD. CDR3 in DNA: TGTGCCATCAGCGGACTAGCGGGAGTGGTCACAGATACGCAGTATTTT. It yields the protein CAISGLAGVVTDTQYF.

The gene calls are TRBV5-1 and TRBJ2-5; D possibly corresponds to TRBD2 (6 bases). Germline V gives CDR1 SGHRS, CDR2 YFSETQ. Trimming removed 3 bases at V and 0 bases at J, with 9 bases between. The CDR3 loop spans 14 amino acids. Here the CDR3 reads CASSSRENQETQYF. In nucleotides, the CDR3 is TGCGCCAGCAGCTCCCGGGAGAACCAAGAGACCCAGTACTTC.

The CDR3 coding sequence is TGCGCCAGCAGCCAAGACGGACAGGGGGCAGAGACCCAGTACTTC. Encoded protein: CASSQDGQGAETQYF. The chain joins TRBV4-1 to TRBJ2-5; 11 bases fit TRBD1. Losses at the gene ends were 0 bases for V and 4 bases for J; bases not matched to a gene: 1. The CDR3 consists of 15 residues. Germline values: CDR1 MGHRA, CDR2 YSYEKL.

CDR3 DNA: TGTGCCAGCAGCTTAGTGACTGGCTACAATGAGCAGTTCTTC. Its protein is CASSLVTGYNEQFF. The gene calls are TRBV7-3 and TRBJ2-1; D unclear. The V gene lost 2 bases and the J gene lost 3 bases, with 8 bases spanning the gap. The CDR3 spans 14 residues. CDR1 is SGHTA and CDR2 is FQGTGA in the germline V gene.

The CDR3 nucleotides read TGCGCCAGCAGCCTGGACAGGACCAACACCGGGGAGCTGTTTTTT. Protein product: CASSLDRTNTGELFF. This chain joins TRBV5-1 and TRBJ2-2; TRBD1 matches 7 bases. CDR3 size: 15 residues. Trimming cost V 4 bases and J 2 bases; bases outside gene matches: 5. Germline lookup yields CDR1 SGHRS and CDR2 YFSETQ.

In the case of this clone: Other DNA variants within this sample encode the same CDR3. The chain uses TRBV6-1 and TRBJ1-4, with TRBD1 matching over 9 bases. The CDR3 extends over 15 amino acids. Germline CDR1 is MNHNS and CDR2 is SASEGT. J lost 6 bases, V lost 2 bases, and 4 bases had no gene match. Written as DNA, the CDR3 is TGTGCCAGCAGTGAAACGGGACAGGGATATGAAAAACTGTTTTTT. This translates into CASSETGQGYEKLFF.

CDR3 amino acids: CASSLTWGVAYF. The CDR3 nucleotides are TGTGCCAGCAGCTTAACCTGGGGGGTGGCGTACTTC. The chain has TRBV7-2 and TRBJ2-7; D perhaps matches TRBD2 (6 bases). V lost 2 bases, J lost 12 bases, and 14 bases lay in between. This CDR3 comprises 12 residues. Germline V gene sequence: CDR1 SGHTA, CDR2 FQGNSA.

The chain combines TRBV9 with TRBJ2-2, with a weak D call TRBD1 (6 bases). The V end was cut by 0 bases, the J end by 5 bases, with 20 bases between. The germline gives CDR1 SGDLS, CDR2 YYNGEE. CDR3 length: 18 residues. CDR3 sequence reads: CASSVAGQPPLRTGELFF. Written as DNA, the CDR3 is TGTGCCAGCAGCGTAGCTGGACAGCCTCCGTTGCGGACCGGGGAGCTGTTTTTT.

CDR3 sequence (DNA): TGTGCCAGCAGCTTAATCAGGGTTACTCCATCGACCGGGGAGCTGTTTTTT. Amino acids: CASSLIRVTPSTGELFF. V and J are TRBV7-9 and TRBJ2-2; D may be TRBD1 (5 bases). Per the germline V gene, CDR1 is SEHNR and CDR2 is FQNEAQ (reference sequence). The CDR3 spans 17 residues. Trimming removed 2 bases from V and 5 bases from J, with 18 bases in between.

V usage is TRBV7-3 and J usage is TRBJ1-1; TRBD1 aligns across 9 bases. The CDR3 is made up of 13 amino acids. V was clipped by 5 bases and J by 5 bases; unmatched bases: 3. CDR1 is SGHTA and CDR2 is FQGTGA in the germline V gene. CDR3 residues: CASSPGQGTEAFF. CDR3 sequence (DNA): TGTGCCAGCAGCCCAGGACAGGGGACTGAAGCTTTCTTT.

This clone was seen more than once but under ten times. Here the CDR3 DNA reads TGTGCCAGCAGTTCCCTTAGCGGGGGATACAATGAGCAGTTCTTC. This gives the protein CASSSLSGGYNEQFF. This rearrangement joins TRBV27 to TRBJ2-1, with TRBD2 matching 9 bases. V gave up 4 bases and J gave up 4 bases; unmatched junction bases: 5. This CDR3 contains 15 residues. Per germline, CDR1 MNHEY and CDR2 SMNVEV (reference sequence).

In the case of this clone: In the same sample, other DNA sequences code for this CDR3. The chain has TRBV30 and TRBJ1-1; 7 bases align to TRBD1. Germline values: CDR1 GTSNPN, CDR2 SVGIG (reference sequence). With V trimmed by 3 bases and J by 5 bases, 6 bases remained unmatched. The CDR3 is 13 amino acids. CDR3 coding DNA: TGTGCCTGGAGCCGACAGGGCGGGACTGAAGCTTTCTTT. It encodes CAWSRQGGTEAFF.